A single sample gave rise to the 13 T cell receptor beta chains below, sequenced in a study of T-cell reconstitution after alpha-beta-depleted transplantation in children. Researchers prepared the TCRbeta library using unique molecular identifiers, the study reports. TCRdb processed the PCR reads anew with MiXCR; each CDR3 protein has one entry. The sample has approximately 640,000 distinct CDR3 sequences, 15% to 20% seen once; the top ten hold around 0.96%. This material consisted of PBMCs from the stem cell graft donor, taken from the stem cell graft. Every receptor here comes from a human donor who donated a stem cell graft to a child with acute myeloid leukemia.

CDR3 region: CASSKVGPEQPQHF. As DNA, the CDR3 is TGTGCCAGCAGCAAAGTAGGTCCGGAACAGCCCCAGCATTTT. The V gene is TRBV21-1, the J gene TRBJ1-5. TRBV21-1 is marked as a pseudogene. The CDR3 is made up of 14 amino acids.

Notes on this clonotype: This may be a read error, as it is one base from a much larger clone. The chain is built from TRBV5-6 and TRBJ1-4, with D uncertain. CDR1 is SGHDT, CDR2 YYEEEE, per germline. V was trimmed by 2 bases and J by 6 bases, leaving 17 bases between them. The CDR3 has 16 residues. The CDR3 region has the DNA TGTGCCAGCAGCTTCTCATTGATTACAGCGGATGAAAAACTGTTTTTT. Protein sequence: CASSFSLITADEKLFF.

As concerns this clonotype: The junction differs from germline at one of its ends, possibly a read error. The V call is TRBV29-1, the J call TRBJ2-7; D gene ambiguous. The CDR3 covers 11 residues. CDR1 is SQVTM, CDR2 ANQGSEA, per germline. The CDR3 DNA follows: TGCAGCGTTCGAAGAGGCTACGATCAGTACTTC. Translation: CSVRRGYDQYF.

This clonotype was seen a handful of times. The chain couples TRBV12-3 or TRBV12-4 to TRBJ1-5, with D tentatively TRBD1 (5 bases). The CDR3 is 13 amino acids. V was trimmed by 6 bases and J by 6 bases, leaving 12 bases between them. The DNA of the CDR3 is TGTGCCAGCAGCTTTGGGACCGGTCAGCCCCAGCATTTT. It yields the protein CASSFGTGQPQHF.

The chain links TRBV6-5 to TRBJ2-1; 10 nucleotides line up with TRBD2. The V segment lost 2 bases and the J segment 4 bases; nucleotides outside the gene matches: 5. From germline, CDR1 is MNHEY and CDR2 SVGAGI. This CDR3 is 16 amino acids long. The CDR3 DNA follows: TGTGCCAGCAGTTACGTCGTAGCGGGGGGATACAATGAGCAGTTCTTC. Translating gives CASSYVVAGGYNEQFF.

This clonotype has just a few counts. V is TRBV20-1 and J is TRBJ2-1, with D possibly TRBD2 on 7 matching bases. This CDR3 is built from 17 residues. Germline-derived CDR1 and CDR2 are DFQATT and SNEGSKA (reference sequence). V lost 0 bases and J lost 0, with 15 bases in between. CDR3: CSARDGRGFISYNEQFF. The CDR3 nucleotides are TGCAGTGCTAGAGATGGGAGGGGGTTCATCTCCTACAATGAGCAGTTCTTC.

This clonotype was detected only a few times. This chain connects TRBV5-5 to TRBJ1-1, with D uncertain. The CDR3 has 12 amino acids. From germline, CDR1 is SGHKS and CDR2 YYEKEE (reference sequence). V dropped 9 bases and J dropped 7 bases, with 16 bases sitting between them. CDR3 DNA sequence: TGTGCCACAACTGAAAATGTGGGTGAAGCTTTCTTT. It codes for CATTENVGEAFF.

There are a few counts of this clonotype. The CDR3 coding sequence is TGTGCCAGCAGCCTTGGACAGTTAAGCTCCTACGAGCAGTACTTC. It is translated as CASSLGQLSSYEQYF. The chain recombines TRBV6-2 or TRBV6-3 with TRBJ2-7; tentative D call: TRBD1 (6 bases). Germline V lookup: CDR1 MNHEY, CDR2 SVGEGT. V was shortened by 6 bases and J by 0 bases, with 15 bases between the two germline ends. CDR3 length: 15 residues.

This clonotype was observed many times. The CDR3 region is CASRRGTQETQYF. CDR3 bases: TGTGCCAGCAGACGAGGGACCCAAGAGACCCAGTACTTC. V and J are TRBV12-3 or TRBV12-4 and TRBJ2-5; D may be TRBD1 or TRBD2 (5 bases each). Trimming left V 6 bases short and J 1 base short, with 9 bases between. There are 13 residues in the CDR3.

Many counts were recorded for this clonotype. The J gene is TRBJ1-1, the V gene TRBV7-2, with D possibly being TRBD1 (5 bases). Germline V CDR1 and CDR2: SGHTA, FQGNSA. The CDR3 spans 15 residues. The V gene lost 5 bases and the J gene lost 3 bases, with 16 bases spanning the gap. CDR3 amino acids: CASSKRQLLDTEAFF. The CDR3 DNA reads as TGTGCCAGCAGCAAACGACAGTTGCTTGACACTGAAGCTTTCTTT.

This clonotype was seen more than once but under ten times. This rearrangement joins TRBV5-1 to TRBJ2-5; 11 nucleotides match TRBD2. The germline gives CDR1 SGHRS, CDR2 YFSETQ. J was trimmed by 0 bases and V by 2 bases; bases with no gene match: 9. The length of the CDR3 is 18 residues. CDR3 loop: CASSFRTSGGPYQETQYF. CDR3 nucleotides: TGCGCCAGCAGCTTTAGAACTAGCGGGGGACCGTACCAAGAGACCCAGTACTTC.

This clonotype was seen a handful of times. The rearrangement links TRBV20-1 to TRBJ2-1; D is undetermined. Trimming removed 0 bases from V and 1 base from J, with 13 bases in between. Germline loops: CDR1 DFQATT, CDR2 SNEGSKA (reference sequence). The CDR3 contains 16 residues. CDR3 nucleotide sequence: TGCAGTGCTAGAGATTCCTCAGAAGCGTCCTACAATGAGCAGTTCTTC. Its translation is CSARDSSEASYNEQFF.

This clonotype occurred a few times. V is TRBV20-1 and J is TRBJ1-6, with 9 positions matching TRBD1. V dropped 4 bases and J dropped 7; count of bases not matched to a gene: 5. Germline CDR1 reads DFQATT; CDR2 reads SNEGSKA (reference sequence). CDR3 length: 14 residues. CDR3: CSATGTGLNSPLHF. The CDR3 coding sequence is TGCAGTGCTACCGGGACAGGGCTCAATTCACCCCTCCACTTT.